This T cell receptor beta chain was sequenced in a study of T-cell reconstitution after alpha-beta-depleted transplantation in children. Study-wide findings and caveats: Newly produced T cells mostly provided counts and TCRbeta diversity after one year, as hyperexpanded clones declined. The study traced high day-60 TCRbeta diversity in some patients to surviving recipient T cells and thymic progenitors. Alpha-beta T cells about two months after transplant reportedly derived from several hundred expanded graft clones.

V was cut by 6 bases and J by 5 bases, with 24 bases left in between. The CDR3 runs to 17 residues. CDR1 and CDR2 from the germline V gene are MNHEY and SMNVEV (reference sequence). This clonotype was seen only a few times. What it recognizes is unknown. Library preparation (for TCRbeta) was performed with unique molecular identifiers. TCRdb itself ran the PCR reads through MiXCR, one entry per CDR3 protein. The profile covers fewer than 550,000 distinct CDR3 sequences, with about 10% appearing a single time and about 14% taken by the ten largest. Sequences were derived from PBMCs, mostly from graft donor cells, sampled 180 days after TCRalphabeta/CD19-depleted stem cell transplant. This TCR derives from a female patient aged 2 to 10 who had a stem cell transplant for aplastic anemia, so the T cells may come from the graft donor. The chain uses TRBV27 and TRBJ2-3; D is unresolved. The CDR3 DNA sequence: TGTGCCAGCAGCCATACCGGTTCGCGAGGCATGGGAGATACGCAGTATTTT. Protein sequence: CASSHTGSRGMGDTQYF.